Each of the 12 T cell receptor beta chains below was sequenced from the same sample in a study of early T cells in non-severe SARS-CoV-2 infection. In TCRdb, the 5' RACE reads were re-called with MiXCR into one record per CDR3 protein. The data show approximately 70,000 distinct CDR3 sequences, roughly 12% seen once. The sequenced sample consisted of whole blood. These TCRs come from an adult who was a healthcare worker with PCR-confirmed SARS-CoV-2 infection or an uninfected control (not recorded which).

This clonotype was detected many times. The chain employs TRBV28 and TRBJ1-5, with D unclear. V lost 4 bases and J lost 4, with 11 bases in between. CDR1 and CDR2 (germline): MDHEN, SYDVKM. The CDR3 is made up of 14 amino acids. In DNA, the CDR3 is TGTGCCAGCAGTTCCATACAAAAGAATCAGCCCCAGCATTTT. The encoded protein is CASSSIQKNQPQHF.

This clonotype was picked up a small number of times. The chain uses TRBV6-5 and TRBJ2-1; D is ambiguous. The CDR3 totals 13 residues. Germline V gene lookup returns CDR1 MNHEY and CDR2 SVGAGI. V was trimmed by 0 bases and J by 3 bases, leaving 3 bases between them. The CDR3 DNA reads TGTGCCAGCAGTTACTCGATCTACAATGAGCAGTTCTTC. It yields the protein CASSYSIYNEQFF.

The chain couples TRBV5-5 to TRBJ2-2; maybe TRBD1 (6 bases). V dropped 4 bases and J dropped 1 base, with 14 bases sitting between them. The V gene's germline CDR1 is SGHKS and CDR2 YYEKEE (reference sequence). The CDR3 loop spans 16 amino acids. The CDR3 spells CASSPPGTLNTGELFF. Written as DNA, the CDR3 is TGTGCCAGCAGCCCCCCCGGGACACTGAACACCGGGGAGCTGTTTTTT. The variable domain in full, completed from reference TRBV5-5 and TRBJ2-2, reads DAGVTQSPTHLIKTRGQQVTLRCSPISGHKSVSWYQQVLGQGPQFIFQYYEKEERGRGNFPDRFSARQFPNYSSELNVNALLLGDSALYLCASSPPGTLNTGELFFGEGSRLTVL.

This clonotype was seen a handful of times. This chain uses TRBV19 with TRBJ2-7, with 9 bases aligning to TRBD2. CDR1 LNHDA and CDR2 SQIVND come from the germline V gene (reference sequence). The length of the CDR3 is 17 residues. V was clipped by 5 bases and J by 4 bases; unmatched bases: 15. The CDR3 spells CASSPRGRAEWRYEQYF. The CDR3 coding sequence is TGTGCCAGTAGTCCCCGCGGGAGGGCGGAATGGAGGTACGAGCAGTACTTC.

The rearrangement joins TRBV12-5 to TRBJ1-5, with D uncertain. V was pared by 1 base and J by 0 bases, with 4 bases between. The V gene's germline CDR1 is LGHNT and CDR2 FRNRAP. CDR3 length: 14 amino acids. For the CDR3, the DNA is TGTGCTAGTGGTTTGGCGTATAGCAATCAGCCCCAGCATTTT. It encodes CASGLAYSNQPQHF.

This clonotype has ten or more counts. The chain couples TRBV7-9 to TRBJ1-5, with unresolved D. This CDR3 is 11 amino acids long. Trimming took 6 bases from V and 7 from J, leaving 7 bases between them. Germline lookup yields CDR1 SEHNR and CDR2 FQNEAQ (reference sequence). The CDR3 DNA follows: TGTGCCAGCAGGGGCGAACAGCCCCAGCATTTT. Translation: CASRGEQPQHF.

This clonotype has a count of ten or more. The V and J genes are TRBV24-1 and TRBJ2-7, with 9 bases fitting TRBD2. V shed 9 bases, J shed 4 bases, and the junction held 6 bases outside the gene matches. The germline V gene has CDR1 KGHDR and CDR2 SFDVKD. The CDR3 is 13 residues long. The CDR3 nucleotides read TGTGCCACCTCAGCGGGAGGACCATACGAGCAGTACTTC. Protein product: CATSAGGPYEQYF.

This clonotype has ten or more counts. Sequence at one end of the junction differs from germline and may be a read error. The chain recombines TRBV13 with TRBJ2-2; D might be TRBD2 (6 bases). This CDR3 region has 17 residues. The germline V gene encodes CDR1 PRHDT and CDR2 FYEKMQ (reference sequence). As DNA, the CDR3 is TGTGCCAGCAGATTAGGGTATTGGACTACGGGCACCGGGGAGCTGTTTTTT. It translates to CASRLGYWTTGTGELFF.

CDR3 protein: CASSVDVNTEAFF. In nucleotides, the CDR3 is TGTGCCAGCAGCGTAGACGTGAACACTGAAGCTTTCTTT. The J gene is TRBJ1-1, the V gene TRBV9; D call uncertain. The CDR3 loop spans 13 amino acids. V lost 0 bases and J lost 0, with 3 bases in between. CDR1 and CDR2 (germline): SGDLS, YYNGEE. Filled out from reference TRBV9 and TRBJ1-1, the complete variable domain reads DSGVTQTPKHLITATGQRVTLRCSPRSGDLSVYWYQQSLDQGLQFLIQYYNGEERAKGNILERFSAQQFPDLHSELNLSSLELGDSALYFCASSVDVNTEAFFGQGTRLTVV.

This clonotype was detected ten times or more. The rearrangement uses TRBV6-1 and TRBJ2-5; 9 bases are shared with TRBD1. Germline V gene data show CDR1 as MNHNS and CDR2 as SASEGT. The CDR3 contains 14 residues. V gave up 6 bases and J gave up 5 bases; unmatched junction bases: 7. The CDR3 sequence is CASSRDRAEETQYF. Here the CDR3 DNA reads TGTGCCAGCAGCCGGGACAGGGCTGAGGAGACCCAGTACTTC.

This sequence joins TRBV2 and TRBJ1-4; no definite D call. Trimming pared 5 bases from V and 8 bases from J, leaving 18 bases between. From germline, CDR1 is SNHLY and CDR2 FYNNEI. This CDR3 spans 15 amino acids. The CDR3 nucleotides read TGTGCCAGCAGTACTCAGCAAACCGGACGGGAAAAACTGTTTTTT. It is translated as CASSTQQTGREKLFF.

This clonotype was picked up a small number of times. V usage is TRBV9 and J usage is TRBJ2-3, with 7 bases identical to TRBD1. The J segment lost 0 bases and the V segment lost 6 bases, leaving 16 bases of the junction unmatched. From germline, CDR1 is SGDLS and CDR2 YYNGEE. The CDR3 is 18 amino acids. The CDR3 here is CASIYPARDRNSTDTQYF. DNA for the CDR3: TGTGCCAGCATCTATCCCGCAAGGGACAGAAACAGCACAGATACGCAGTATTTT. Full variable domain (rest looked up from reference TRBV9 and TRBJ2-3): DSGVTQTPKHLITATGQRVTLRCSPRSGDLSVYWYQQSLDQGLQFLIQYYNGEERAKGNILERFSAQQFPDLHSELNLSSLELGDSALYFCASIYPARDRNSTDTQYFGPGTRLTVL.